Listed below are T cell receptor beta chains from one sample, sequenced in a study of breast tumors, draining lymph nodes, adjacent tissues. Using its own MiXCR run on the multiplex PCR reads, TCRdb lists one record per CDR3 protein. This sample has 150,000 to 200,000 distinct CDR3 sequences, with roughly a third found just once. The material sequenced was axillary lymph node tissue. All receptors come from a female donor with breast cancer. Some clones in this sample may be carry-over from other donors' samples. The CDR3 runs from the conserved cysteine through the conserved F or W. D genes are given only for firm matches. Where a row states a size, it is once, few, many or the class of an expanded clone; other rows omit it.

V gene	D gene	clone size	J gene	CDR3 DNA	CDR3 protein
TRBV6-1	TRBD1	many	TRBJ2-5	TGTGCCAGCAGATCAGGGGCACAGGGGGGAGAGACCCAGTACTTC	CASRSGAQGGETQYF
TRBV9	TRBD2	many	TRBJ2-2	TGTGCCAGCAGCCCGAGGACTAGCGGGAACACCGGGGAGCTGTTTTTT	CASSPRTSGNTGELFF
TRBV10-3	-	-	TRBJ2-1	TGTGCCATCAGTGAGTCGCTCTCCACTGGGAATGAGCAGTTCTTC	CAISESLSTGNEQFF
TRBV7-9	TRBD1	-	TRBJ2-2	TGTGCCAGCATCGACAGGGGCCCCACCGGGGAGCTGTTTTTT	CASIDRGPTGELFF
TRBV29-1	TRBD2	many	TRBJ2-1	TGCAGCGTTGGTGGTAGCGGGGAAAGGGCCCGCAAAGACAATGAGCAGTTCTTC	CSVGGSGERARKDNEQFF
TRBV7-9	-	many	TRBJ2-1	TGTGCCAGCAGCTTAGTACTAGGGCCCAATGAGCAGTTCTTC	CASSLVLGPNEQFF
TRBV20-1	-	once	TRBJ2-3	TGCAGTGCTAGAGGGCCTAGCGTTAGCACAGATACGCAGTATTTT	CSARGPSVSTDTQYF
TRBV14	-	many	TRBJ1-2	TGTGCCAGCAGCCAAGGGTTTATCTATGGCTACACCTTC	CASSQGFIYGYTF
TRBV7-6	-	many	TRBJ1-3	TGTGCCAGCAGTTCTAGCTCTGGAAACACCATATATTTT	CASSSSSGNTIYF
TRBV12-5	-	many	TRBJ1-5	TGTGCTAGTGGTGAGGGGGGAAGCAATCAGCCCCAGCATTTT	CASGEGGSNQPQHF
TRBV9	-	many	TRBJ2-7	TGTGCCAGCAGCCTCCTTTGGTGGGACGAGCAGTACTTC	CASSLLWWDEQYF
TRBV29-1	-	many	TRBJ2-7	TGCAGCGTTGGGTCCAGGGACGAGCAGTACTTC	CSVGSRDEQYF
TRBV6-6	-	few	TRBJ2-2	TGTGCCAGCAGTCACTGGGTGGACAGTTCAACCGGGGAGCTGTTTTTT	CASSHWVDSSTGELFF
TRBV12-3/TRBV12-4	-	many	TRBJ1-6	TGTGCCAGCAGCCCCACCGGGGGCCCAGATTCACCCCTCCACTTT	CASSPTGGPDSPLHF
TRBV24-1	-	many	TRBJ2-2	TGTGCCACCAGTGATTTTGGCGGGGAGCTGTTTTTT	CATSDFGGELFF
TRBV12-3/TRBV12-4	-	many	TRBJ2-2	TGTGCCAGCAGTTTTTCCCACAGGTCGAACACCGGGGAGCTGTTTTTT	CASSFSHRSNTGELFF
TRBV4-1	-	many	TRBJ2-3	TGCGCCAGCAGCCAAGAAAGATATAAGCTAGCGCTTGGCGATACGCAGTATTTT	CASSQERYKLALGDTQYF
TRBV11-2	-	many	TRBJ2-2	TGTGCCAGCAGCTTAGGACTACCGACCACCGGGGAGCTGTTTTTT	CASSLGLPTTGELFF
TRBV30	-	few	TRBJ2-5	TGTGCCTGGAGTGTAACTGCGGGAGAGACCCAGTACTTC	CAWSVTAGETQYF
TRBV20-1	-	-	TRBJ2-5	TGCAGTGCGAGAAAGCAGGGGGGGCCGTTGGAGACCCAGTACTTC	CSARKQGGPLETQYF
TRBV20-1	TRBD1	-	TRBJ2-6	TGCAGTGCTAGACCGGGACAGATCACCGGGGCCAACGTCCTGACTTTC	CSARPGQITGANVLTF
TRBV4-1	-	many	TRBJ2-7	TGCGCCAGCAGCCAAGGAACGGGACAACCTTACGAGCAGTACTTC	CASSQGTGQPYEQYF
TRBV5-1	-	-	TRBJ2-1	TGTGCCAGCAGCCACTCCGGGCCCCTTTACAATGAGCAGTTCTTC	CASSHSGPLYNEQFF
TRBV25-1	-	many	TRBJ1-3	TGTGCCAGCAGTGACCGAGACAGGAGCTCTGGAAACACCATATATTTT	CASSDRDRSSGNTIYF
TRBV19	-	many	TRBJ1-4	TGTGCCAGTAGATCCCAGACAGGATCGCGGGAAAAACTGTTTTTT	CASRSQTGSREKLFF
TRBV19	-	-	TRBJ1-4	TGTGCCAGTAGTTTCCCCCGTGTCTCCAATGAAAAACTGTTTTTT	CASSFPRVSNEKLFF